The sequence of this T cell receptor (beta chain) was determined in a study of cytomegalovirus exposure and HLA in healthy donors. About the study: The platform used for the 110 or so validation repertoires matched that of the roughly 670 first-cohort repertoires, a later analysis reported.

Study outcomes and limitations: Both high specificity and high sensitivity reportedly marked the classifier's diagnosis of cytomegalovirus status. Among the CMV-associated chains, three were confirmed in vitro as specific for CMV antigens.

This clone is a singleton in its sample. As yet, its antigen is unknown. Assay: immunoSEQ multiplex PCR; the TCRdb copy retains only in-frame clones and omits some. The table records 180,000 or so clones, more than 65% of them present only once. Sequenced: PBMCs. This TCR derives from a young woman in good health and CMV-seropositive.

CDR3 DNA sequence: TGCAGCGCCAACAGGGACTCTGGAAACACCATATATTTT. Amino acid sequence: CSANRDSGNTIYF. The chain uses TRBV29-1 and TRBJ1-3, with a weak D call TRBD1 (6 bases). There are 13 residues in the CDR3. CDR1 and CDR2 from the germline V gene are SQVTM and ANQGSEA. The V and J ends lost 7 bases and 0 bases respectively, with 10 bases between them.